What follows are 20 T cell receptor beta chains derived from one specimen sequenced in a study of T cells after yellow fever vaccination. One entry per CDR3 protein, called by TCRdb with MiXCR from the 5' RACE reads. The repertoire holds around 330,000 distinct CDR3 sequences, with around 3.9% as singletons. The sample in question was PBMCs, obtained on the day of the yellow fever booster vaccination. Receptors originate from a man between 18 and 35 years old who received the YFV17D yellow fever vaccine.

This clonotype was picked up many times. This rearrangement joins TRBV3-1 to TRBJ2-7; 11 bases align to TRBD2. Germline assignment: CDR1 LGHDT and CDR2 YNNKEL (reference sequence). The V segment lost 5 bases and the J segment 2 bases; nucleotides outside the gene matches: 2. There are 14 residues in the CDR3. CDR3: CASSSGLAAYEQYV. CDR3 DNA: TGTGCCAGCAGCTCGGGACTAGCGGCCTACGAGCAGTACGTC.

There are many counts of this clonotype. V is TRBV12-3 or TRBV12-4 and J is TRBJ2-6, with D unresolved. CDR3 size: 15 residues. Trimming cost V 6 bases and J 4 bases, with 13 bases left between them. CDR3 loop: CASSPPAFGANVLTF. The CDR3 nucleotides read TGTGCCAGCAGCCCCCCAGCGTTCGGGGCCAACGTCCTGACTTTC.

The chain joins TRBV28 to TRBJ2-2; D is uncertain. CDR1 and CDR2 (germline): MDHEN, SYDVKM. The CDR3 contains 18 residues. The V and J ends lost 4 bases and 0 bases respectively, with 18 bases between them. For the CDR3, the DNA is TGTGCCAGCAGTTCGCGGCTTATCCGTGCAGCGAACACCGGGGAGCTGTTTTTT. This translates into CASSSRLIRAANTGELFF.

This clonotype was counted ten times or more. The chain has TRBV25-1 and TRBJ2-7, with TRBD1 identical over 10 bases. The junction had 6 bases not matched to a gene; V was cut back by 6 bases and J by 4 bases. Germline CDR1 is MGHDK and CDR2 is SYGVNS. The CDR3 length is 14 residues. CDR3 sequence reads: CASREDRGRYEQYF. The CDR3 coding sequence is TGTGCCAGCAGGGAGGACAGGGGGAGGTACGAGCAGTACTTC.

This clonotype showed up many times. The chain combines TRBV4-2 with TRBJ2-5; TRBD1 matches at 11 bases. Germline lookup yields CDR1 LGHNA and CDR2 YNFKEQ. CDR3 length: 16 residues. V was pared by 2 bases and J by 5 bases, with 7 bases of the junction left unmatched. CDR3 DNA: TGTGCCAGCAGCCAACCCGGGACAGGGGGAGGGGAGACCCAGTACTTC. It encodes CASSQPGTGGGETQYF.

This chain links TRBV20-1 with TRBJ2-1, with D tentatively TRBD2 (5 bases). CDR3 length: 12 residues. V was shortened by 4 bases and J by 9 bases, with 13 bases between the two germline ends. Germline loops: CDR1 DFQATT, CDR2 SNEGSKA (reference sequence). The DNA for the CDR3 is TGCAGTGCTACCTTCCTAGGGAGTGAGCAGTTCTTC. Translated, it gives CSATFLGSEQFF.

This clonotype was seen repeatedly, ten times or more. The V gene is TRBV5-1, the J gene TRBJ2-1, with TRBD1 as a possible D gene (6 bases). The CDR3 is 15 residues long. Germline V lookup: CDR1 SGHRS, CDR2 YFSETQ. Trimming took 4 bases from V and 0 from J, leaving 11 bases between them. CDR3 coding DNA: TGCGCCAGCAGCCCTGAGACAGGCTCCTACAATGAGCAGTTCTTC. Amino acids: CASSPETGSYNEQFF.

This clonotype was observed at least ten times. V is TRBV5-1 and J is TRBJ2-2; TRBD2 matches 9 bases. The CDR3 runs to 16 residues. The V gene's germline CDR1 is SGHRS and CDR2 YFSETQ. Unmatched junction bases numbered 7, after V lost 4 bases and J lost 3 bases. In nucleotides, the CDR3 is TGCGCCAGCAGCCAAGGGACTAGCACTGACACCGGGGAGCTGTTTTTT. It is translated as CASSQGTSTDTGELFF.

This clonotype was counted between two and nine times. V usage is TRBV4-1 and J usage is TRBJ2-3; possible D gene TRBD2, 6 bases. CDR3 length: 16 amino acids. V was trimmed by 7 bases and J by 2 bases, leaving 19 bases between them. CDR1 MGHRA and CDR2 YSYEKL come from the germline V gene. This CDR3 reads CASTLDTEGFTDTQYF. CDR3 bases: TGCGCCAGCACCTTGGACACGGAGGGGTTCACAGATACGCAGTATTTT.

The chain joins TRBV6-5 to TRBJ2-3; D is perhaps TRBD1 or TRBD2 (5 bases each). V was cut by 7 bases and J by 4 bases, with 15 bases left in between. The germline CDR1 and CDR2 sequences are MNHEY and SVGAGI. CDR3 size: 14 residues. DNA of the CDR3: TGTGCCAGCACCGGGACGGCGCCCCCAGATACGCAGTATTTT. It translates to CASTGTAPPDTQYF.

This clonotype was detected ten times or more. The junction shows a germline mismatch at one end, possibly a read error. The CDR3 nucleotides read TGCGCCAGCAGCTTGGGGGGCGCGGAGACCCAGTACTTC. Its protein is CASSLGGAETQYF. The rearrangement links TRBV12-3 or TRBV12-4 to TRBJ2-5, with D possibly being TRBD1 or TRBD2 (6 bases each). This CDR3 contains 13 residues.

The V and J genes are TRBV27 and TRBJ2-6, with D possibly matching TRBD2 (5 bases). The CDR3 has 15 amino acids. Germline assignment: CDR1 MNHEY and CDR2 SMNVEV (reference sequence). V dropped 5 bases and J dropped 4 bases, with 12 bases sitting between them. DNA for the CDR3: TGTGCCAGCAGTCCCCCGGGGAAAGGGGCCAACGTCCTGACTTTC. It is translated as CASSPPGKGANVLTF. The full variable domain, in which reference TRBV27 and TRBJ2-6 provide the parts outside the CDR3, is EAQVTQNPRYLITVTGKKLTVTCSQNMNHEYMSWYRQDPGLGLRQIYYSMNVEVTDKGDVPEGYKVSRKEKRNFPLILESPSPNQTSLYFCASSPPGKGANVLTFGAGSRLTVL.

This clonotype was detected ten times or more. The junction departs from germline at one end; a sequencing error may be responsible. The genes are TRBV7-9 and TRBJ2-5, with 9 bases that match TRBD1. Germline V lookup: CDR1 SEHNR, CDR2 FQNEAQ (reference sequence). The CDR3 length is 13 residues. The CDR3 coding sequence is TGCGCCAGCAGCAGAGGACAGGGGGAGACCCAGTACTTC. It encodes CASSRGQGETQYF.

This clonotype occurred a few times. The chain is built from TRBV28 and TRBJ2-5; D may be TRBD2 (7 bases). V dropped 3 bases and J dropped 2 bases, with 13 bases sitting between them. CDR1 is MDHEN and CDR2 is SYDVKM in the germline V gene. The CDR3 is 15 residues long. CDR3 sequence reads: CASSLGEGDQETQYF. The DNA of the CDR3 is TGTGCCAGCAGTTTGGGGGAGGGGGATCAAGAGACCCAGTACTTC.

As to this clonotype: This may come from a read error, since a much larger clone is one base off. The chain is built from TRBV5-4 and TRBJ2-3; 11 bases align to TRBD2. Germline V gene sequence: CDR1 SGHNT, CDR2 YYREEE (reference sequence). CDR3 size: 15 residues. The junction had 0 bases not matched to a gene; V was cut back by 2 bases and J by 1 base. CDR3 in amino acids: CASSFSGGGTDTQYF. The DNA for the CDR3 is TGTGCCAGCAGCTTTAGCGGGGGGGGCACAGATACGCAGTATTTT.

This clonotype was observed a handful of times. V is TRBV7-8 and J is TRBJ2-7, with TRBD1 matching 8 bases. Losses at the gene ends were 4 bases for V and 6 bases for J; bases not matched to a gene: 5. This CDR3 contains 13 residues. Germline V gives CDR1 SGHVS, CDR2 FQNEAQ. Here the CDR3 DNA reads TGTGCCAGCAGCTCCCGGACAGGGCGCGAGCAGTACGTC. It encodes CASSSRTGREQYV.

This clonotype was seen a handful of times. J is TRBJ2-3 and V is TRBV5-1; 13 bases fit TRBD2. From germline, CDR1 is SGHRS and CDR2 YFSETQ. This CDR3 is 18 amino acids long. Trimming cost V 2 bases and J 4 bases; bases outside gene matches: 10. This CDR3 is CASSFQTSGGLTSDTQYF. The DNA of the CDR3 is TGCGCCAGCAGCTTCCAGACTAGCGGGGGGCTTACCTCAGATACGCAGTATTTT.

The chain carries TRBV27 and TRBJ2-7, with D possibly TRBD1 on 6 matching bases. The CDR3 covers 14 residues. Trimming removed 5 bases from V and 7 bases from J, with 18 bases in between. Per the germline V gene, CDR1 is MNHEY and CDR2 is SMNVEV (reference sequence). The CDR3: CASSATDSVGEQYF. The CDR3 nucleotides read TGTGCCAGCAGTGCCACGGACAGCGTCGGGGAGCAGTACTTC.

The V gene is TRBV5-4, the J gene TRBJ1-2, with a tentative D call TRBD1 (5 bases). There are 16 residues in the CDR3. V gave up 4 bases and J gave up 4 bases, with 20 bases separating them. Germline V gene sequence: CDR1 SGHNT, CDR2 YYREEE (reference sequence). The CDR3 spells CASSRGGATNTYGYTF. Written as DNA, the CDR3 is TGTGCCAGCAGCCGGGGTGGGGCTACCAACACCTATGGCTACACCTTC. Supplemented by reference TRBV5-4 and TRBJ1-2, the full variable domain reads ETGVTQSPTHLIKTRGQQVTLRCSSQSGHNTVSWYQQALGQGPQFIFQYYREEENGRGNFPPRFSGLQFPNYSSELNVNALELDDSALYLCASSRGGATNTYGYTFGSGTRLTVV.

In its sample, this clonotype was seen many times. V is TRBV9 and J is TRBJ2-5, with D possibly matching TRBD2 (5 bases). The CDR3 is 16 amino acids. V was clipped by 0 bases and J by 3 bases, with 15 bases between them. Germline CDR1 SGDLS, CDR2 YYNGEE. CDR3 residues: CASSVAPGFEEETQYF. In DNA form, the CDR3 reads TGTGCCAGCAGCGTAGCCCCGGGGTTCGAAGAAGAGACCCAGTACTTC.